The source of this TCR beta chain is a study of blood T cell repertoires in COVID-19. This clone appeared once. The V segment lost 5 bases and the J segment 1 base; nucleotides outside the gene matches: 2. Germline V lookup: CDR1 MDHEN, CDR2 SYDVKM. The CDR3 is 15 amino acids. Libraries were prepared by immunoSEQ multiplex PCR; TCRdb keeps only in-frame clonotypes and omits some of them. The sample carries 210,000 or so clones, roughly four fifths recorded once. The sequencing input was peripheral blood. V is TRBV28 and J is TRBJ2-3, with 11 bases matching TRBD2. The clonotype comes from a man in his fifties or sixties who had recovered from COVID-19. The CDR3: CASSVLAGGTDTQYF. The CDR3, as DNA: TGTGCCAGCAGTGTACTAGCGGGAGGCACAGATACGCAGTATTTT.